This T cell receptor beta chain was captured in a study of CD8+ T cells in alopecia areata. V lost 0 bases and J lost 4, with 12 bases in between. This CDR3 has 15 amino acids. Germline assignment: CDR1 MNHEY and CDR2 SVGAGI. Indicated treatment: oral pan-JAK inhibitor, 5-10 mg twice daily. The sequencing template was cDNA reverse transcribed from extracted RNA. The protocol was immunoSEQ multiplex PCR, while the TCRdb copy is restricted to in-frame clones and leaves out a portion. The sample has approximately 280,000 clones, nearly 60% seen once. Sequenced here: CD4+ T cells sorted from blood, sampled at week 24, from a patient treated with tofacitinib. The TCR sequence derives from a human donor with alopecia areata. The chain links TRBV6-5 to TRBJ1-2; a possible D gene is TRBD1 (6 bases). CDR3: CASSYSRQGIYGYTF. The CDR3 region has the DNA TGTGCCAGCAGTTACTCGAGGCAGGGGATCTATGGCTACACCTTC.